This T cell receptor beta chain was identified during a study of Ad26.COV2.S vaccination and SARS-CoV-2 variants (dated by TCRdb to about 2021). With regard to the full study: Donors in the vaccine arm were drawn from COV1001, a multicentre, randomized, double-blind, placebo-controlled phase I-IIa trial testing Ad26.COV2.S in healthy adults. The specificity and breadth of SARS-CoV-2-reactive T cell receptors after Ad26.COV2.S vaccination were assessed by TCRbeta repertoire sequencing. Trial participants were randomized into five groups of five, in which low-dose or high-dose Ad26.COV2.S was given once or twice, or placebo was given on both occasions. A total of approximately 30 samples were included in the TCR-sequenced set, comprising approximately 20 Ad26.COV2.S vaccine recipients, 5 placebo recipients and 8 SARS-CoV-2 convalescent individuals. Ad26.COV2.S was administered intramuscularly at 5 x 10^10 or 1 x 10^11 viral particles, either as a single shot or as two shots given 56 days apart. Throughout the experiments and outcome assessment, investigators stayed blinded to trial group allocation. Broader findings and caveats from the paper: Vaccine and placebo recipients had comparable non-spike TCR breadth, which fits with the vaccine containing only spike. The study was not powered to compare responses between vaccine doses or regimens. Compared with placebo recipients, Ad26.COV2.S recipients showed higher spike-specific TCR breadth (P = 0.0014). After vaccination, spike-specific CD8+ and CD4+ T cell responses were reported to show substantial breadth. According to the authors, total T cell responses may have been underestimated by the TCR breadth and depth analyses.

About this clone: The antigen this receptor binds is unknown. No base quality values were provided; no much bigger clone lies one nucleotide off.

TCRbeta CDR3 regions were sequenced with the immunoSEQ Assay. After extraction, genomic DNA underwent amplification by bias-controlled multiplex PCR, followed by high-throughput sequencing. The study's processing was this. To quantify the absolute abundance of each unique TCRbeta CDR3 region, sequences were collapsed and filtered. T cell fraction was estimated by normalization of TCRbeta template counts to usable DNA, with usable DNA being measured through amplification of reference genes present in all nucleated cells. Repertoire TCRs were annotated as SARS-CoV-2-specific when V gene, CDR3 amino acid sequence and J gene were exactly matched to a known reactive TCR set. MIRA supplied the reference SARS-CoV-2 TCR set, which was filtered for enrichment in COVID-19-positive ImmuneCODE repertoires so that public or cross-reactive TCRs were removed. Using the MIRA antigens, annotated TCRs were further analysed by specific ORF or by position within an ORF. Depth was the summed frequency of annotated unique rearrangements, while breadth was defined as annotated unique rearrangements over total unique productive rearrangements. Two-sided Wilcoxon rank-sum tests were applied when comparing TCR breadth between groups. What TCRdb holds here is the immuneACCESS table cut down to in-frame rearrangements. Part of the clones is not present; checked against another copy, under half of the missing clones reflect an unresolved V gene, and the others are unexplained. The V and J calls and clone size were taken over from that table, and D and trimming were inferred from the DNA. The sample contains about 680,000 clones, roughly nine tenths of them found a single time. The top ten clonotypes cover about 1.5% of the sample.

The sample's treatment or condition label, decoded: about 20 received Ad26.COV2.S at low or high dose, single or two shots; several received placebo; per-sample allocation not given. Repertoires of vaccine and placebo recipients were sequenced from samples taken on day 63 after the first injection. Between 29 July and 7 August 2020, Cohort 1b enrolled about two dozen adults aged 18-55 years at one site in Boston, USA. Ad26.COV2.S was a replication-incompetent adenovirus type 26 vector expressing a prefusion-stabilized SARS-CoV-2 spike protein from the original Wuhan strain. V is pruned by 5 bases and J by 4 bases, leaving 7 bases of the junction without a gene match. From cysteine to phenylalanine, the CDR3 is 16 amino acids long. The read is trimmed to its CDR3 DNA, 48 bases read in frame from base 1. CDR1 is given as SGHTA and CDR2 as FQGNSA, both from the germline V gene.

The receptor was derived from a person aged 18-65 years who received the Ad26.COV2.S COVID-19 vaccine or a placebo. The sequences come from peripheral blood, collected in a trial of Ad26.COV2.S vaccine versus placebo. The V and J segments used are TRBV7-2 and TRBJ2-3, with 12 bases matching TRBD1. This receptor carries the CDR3 CASSPQGTGGADTQYF. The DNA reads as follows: TGTGCCAGCAGCCCACAAGGGACAGGGGGCGCAGATACGCAGTATTTT.